The T cell receptor (beta chain) under discussion was sequenced for a study of T cell repertoires in cytomegalovirus infection. Points from the study as a whole: Across the ex vivo response, the dominant clonotypes were HLA-C-restricted CMV-specific TCR beta clonotypes.

In TCRdb, the reads were re-called with MiXCR into one record per CDR3 protein. The sample contains hundreds of thousands of distinct CDR3 sequences, 30% to 40% of which appear only once. Details on this clonotype: Its matching antigen is unknown.

Sequencing was performed on cultured PBMCs, taken from culture after CMV antigen stimulation. This receptor was taken from a human donor in good health (CMV status not recorded). Some clones in this sample may be carry-over from other donors' samples.

The CDR3 DNA follows: TGTGCCAGCAGCTCTAGCGGGGGCTTCGATGAGCAGTTCTTC. This codes for CASSSSGGFDEQFF. The chain couples TRBV7-9 to TRBJ2-1; 10 bases map to TRBD2. Per germline, CDR1 SEHNR and CDR2 FQNEAQ (reference sequence). Trimming removed 4 bases from V and 8 bases from J; junction bases left unmatched: 5. The CDR3 has 14 residues.